These T cell receptor beta chains were read from a single sample in a study of a mutant IDH1 vaccine in newly diagnosed glioma. Sequenced by immunoSEQ multiplex PCR; TCRdb stores in-frame clones only, minus some. Of 55,000 to 70,000 clones in the sample, approximately 89% were seen once. Their antigen targets remain unknown. Material: PBMCs, obtained from a glioma patient whose treatment included an IDH1 peptide vaccine. The receptors come from a man aged 40-55 years with glioma. Each CDR3 is given with its conserved first and last residue. Fields, in order: V gene, D gene, clone size, J gene, CDR3 protein, CDR3 DNA. A D gene is named only where the DNA matches it firmly. Size is stated for part of the rows, as once, few or many counts, or as a class when the clone is expanded.

TRBV7-2	TRBD1	-	TRBJ1-6	CASSFFRGRDSPLHF	TGTGCCAGCAGCTTCTTCAGGGGGCGCGATTCACCCCTCCACTTT
TRBV19	-	-	TRBJ1-5	CASSMQDVLYSNQPQHF	TGTGCCAGTAGTATGCAGGACGTGCTTTATAGCAATCAGCCCCAGCATTTT
TRBV11-1	-	-	TRBJ2-3	CASTRSDTQYF	TGTGCCAGCACCCGTTCAGATACGCAGTATTTT
TRBV5-1	TRBD1	few	TRBJ2-7	CASSPGQGTDEQYF	TGCGCCAGCAGCCCGGGACAGGGTACGGACGAGCAGTACTTC
TRBV30	-	-	TRBJ1-2	CAWRIPGVYGYTF	TGTGCCTGGAGGATACCGGGAGTGTATGGCTACACCTTC
TRBV9	TRBD1	-	TRBJ2-2	CASSQGAGTGELFF	TGTGCCAGCAGCCAGGGGGCTGGCACCGGGGAGCTGTTTTTT
TRBV11-3	TRBD2	-	TRBJ2-2	CASKGGTRNTGELFF	TGTGCCAGCAAGGGAGGGACTCGAAACACCGGGGAGCTGTTTTTT
TRBV7-2	-	-	TRBJ2-3	CASSSDLSDTQYF	TGTGCCAGCAGCTCCGACCTCAGCGATACGCAGTATTTT
TRBV25-1	-	-	TRBJ1-2	CASSDWSTDYGYTF	TGTGCCAGCAGTGATTGGTCGACTGACTATGGCTACACCTTC
TRBV10-3	TRBD1	-	TRBJ1-3	CAISVEGATSGNTIYF	TGTGCCATCAGTGTGGAGGGGGCGACCTCTGGAAACACCATATATTTT
TRBV10-3	TRBD1	-	TRBJ1-2	CAISESLGQGDYGYTF	TGTGCCATCAGTGAGTCCCTGGGACAGGGGGACTATGGCTACACCTTC
TRBV14	TRBD1	-	TRBJ1-1	CASSRGTGGRRNTEAFF	TGTGCCAGCAGCCGCGGGACAGGGGGTCGGCGGAACACTGAAGCTTTCTTT
TRBV5-1	TRBD2	-	TRBJ2-1	CASSLAGATSGGNEQFF	TGCGCCAGCAGCTTGGCCGGGGCGACTAGCGGGGGCAATGAGCAGTTCTTC
TRBV6-1	-	-	TRBJ1-1	CASRGANMNTEAFF	TGTGCCAGCAGGGGGGCTAATATGAACACTGAAGCTTTCTTT
TRBV6-1	-	-	TRBJ1-5	CASSEGGVADQPQHF	TGTGCCAGCAGTGAAGGTGGGGTTGCGGATCAGCCCCAGCATTTT
TRBV21-1	-	-	TRBJ2-3	CASSKATGGVTDTQYF	TGTGCCAGCAGCAAAGCTACGGGGGGGGTCACAGATACGCAGTATTTT
TRBV7-9	TRBD2	-	TRBJ2-3	CASSLALGGLETDTQYF	TGTGCCAGCAGCTTAGCCCTGGGGGGGTTGGAAACAGATACGCAGTATTTT
TRBV19	TRBD1	-	TRBJ1-5	CASSKGGLGNQPQHF	TGTGCCAGTAGTAAAGGGGGCCTGGGCAATCAGCCCCAGCATTTT
TRBV7-2	-	-	TRBJ1-5	CASSLSSGHPLLSNQPQHF	TGTGCCAGCAGCTTAAGTTCGGGACACCCGCTATTGAGCAATCAGCCCCAGCATTTT
TRBV15	TRBD2	few	TRBJ2-1	CATSRGDGGNEQFF	TGTGCCACCAGCAGAGGGGACGGGGGGAATGAGCAGTTCTTC
TRBV2	TRBD1	-	TRBJ1-5	CASSDRGRGLNQPQHF	TGTGCCAGCAGTGATCGGGGTAGGGGGCTCAATCAGCCCCAGCATTTT
TRBV2	TRBD2	once	TRBJ2-1	CASRRRTSGGDNEQFF	TGTGCCAGCAGGCGACGGACTAGCGGGGGGGACAATGAGCAGTTCTTC
TRBV18	-	-	TRBJ1-2	CASSRQQETNYGYTF	TGTGCCAGCTCACGCCAACAGGAGACTAACTATGGCTACACCTTC
TRBV5-1	TRBD1	-	TRBJ1-3	CASSSGTGFSGNTIYF	TGCGCCAGCAGCTCCGGGACAGGGTTCTCTGGAAACACCATATATTTT
TRBV2	TRBD1	-	TRBJ1-5	CASTGDRGNQPQHF	TGTGCCAGCACGGGAGACAGGGGGAATCAGCCCCAGCATTTT
TRBV2	TRBD1	-	TRBJ1-6	CASKTGTGVLSLHF	TGTGCCAGCAAAACCGGGACAGGGGTTCTCTCCCTCCACTTT
TRBV2	TRBD1	-	TRBJ1-4	CASSPVRTGNEKLFF	TGTGCCAGCAGCCCCGTTCGGACAGGGAATGAAAAACTGTTTTTT
TRBV14	TRBD2	once	TRBJ2-3	CASSQSRRTSGVGAQYF	TGTGCCAGCAGCCAAAGCCGACGGACTAGCGGTGTAGGGGCGCAGTATTTT
TRBV20-1	-	-	TRBJ1-2	CSGGYGYTF	TGCAGTGGAGGCTATGGCTACACCTTC
TRBV28	-	-	TRBJ1-2	CASSLADSSYGYTF	TGTGCCAGCAGTTTAGCGGATTCCTCCTATGGCTACACCTTC
TRBV4-2	-	-	TRBJ1-6	CATGVGRRYNSPLHF	TGTGCCACTGGGGTGGGACGGAGATATAATTCACCCCTCCACTTT
TRBV9	-	once	TRBJ1-2	CASSPQQGYYGYTF	TGTGCCAGCAGCCCCCAACAGGGTTACTATGGCTACACCTTC
TRBV5-4	-	-	TRBJ1-1	CASSYNGGATNTEAFF	TGTGCCAGCAGCTATAATGGGGGGGCCACGAACACTGAAGCTTTCTTT
TRBV28	TRBD1	-	TRBJ1-5	CASSLAGGSNQPQHF	TGTGCCAGCAGTTTAGCAGGGGGTAGCAATCAGCCCCAGCATTTT
TRBV11-3	-	once	TRBJ2-1	CACYLAPGGDDEQFF	TGTGCCTGTTACCTAGCCCCGGGGGGCGACGATGAGCAGTTCTTC
TRBV6-1	-	once	TRBJ1-2	CASSEAVDRREGYTF	TGTGCCAGCAGTGAAGCGGTAGACAGGAGAGAGGGCTACACCTTC
TRBV7-9	-	-	TRBJ1-5	CASSLFYGDSNQPQHF	TGTGCCAGCAGCTTATTCTACGGGGATAGCAATCAGCCCCAGCATTTT
TRBV18	TRBD1	once	TRBJ1-2	CASSPIGQGNGYTF	TGTGCCAGCTCACCAATCGGACAGGGGAATGGCTACACCTTC
TRBV28	TRBD1	-	TRBJ1-3	CASSQGADGNTIYF	TGTGCCAGCAGTCAGGGGGCCGATGGAAACACCATATATTTT
TRBV6-5	TRBD1	-	TRBJ2-7	CASRRTGGSYEQYF	TGTGCCAGCAGGAGGACAGGGGGATCCTACGAGCAGTACTTC
TRBV5-5	TRBD1	-	TRBJ1-4	CASSLRDRENEKLFF	TGTGCCAGCAGCTTGAGGGACAGGGAAAATGAAAAACTGTTTTTT
TRBV7-9	-	-	TRBJ1-5	CASSPWDGLNQPQHF	TGTGCCAGCAGCCCTTGGGACGGACTAAATCAGCCCCAGCATTTT
TRBV7-9	-	-	TRBJ2-1	CASGTPYNEQFF	TGTGCCAGCGGCACACCGTACAATGAGCAGTTCTTC